This T cell receptor (beta chain) was retrieved from a study of blood T cell repertoires in COVID-19. Measured with immunoSEQ multiplex PCR; TCRdb has only the in-frame clones, and not every one. Of about 160,000 clones listed, roughly 85% are singletons. Germline loops: CDR1 SEHNR, CDR2 FQNEAQ (reference sequence). V lost 1 base to trimming and J lost 0 bases, with 7 bases between them. This CDR3 has 15 residues. The sequence derives from a human donor with acute or convalescent COVID-19. The donor label of this sample is uncertain. Sequences were obtained from peripheral blood. The chain employs TRBV7-9 and TRBJ1-5; D gene unclear. DNA for the CDR3: TGTGCCAGCAGCTTAGGAGGGTATAGCAATCAGCCCCAGCATTTT. Encoded protein: CASSLGGYSNQPQHF.